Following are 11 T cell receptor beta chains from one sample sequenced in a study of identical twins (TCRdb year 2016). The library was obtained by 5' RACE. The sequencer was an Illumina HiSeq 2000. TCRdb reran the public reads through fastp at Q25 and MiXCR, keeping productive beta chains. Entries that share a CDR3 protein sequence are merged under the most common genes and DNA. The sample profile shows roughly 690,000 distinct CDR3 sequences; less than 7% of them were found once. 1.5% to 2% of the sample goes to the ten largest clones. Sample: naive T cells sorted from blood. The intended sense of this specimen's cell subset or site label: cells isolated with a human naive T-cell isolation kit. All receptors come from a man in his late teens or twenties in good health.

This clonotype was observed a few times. CDR3 residues: CASSLDGAGQILEQYV. CDR3 sequence (DNA): TGTGCCAGCAGCTTAGATGGGGCAGGGCAAATTCTCGAGCAGTACGTC. The chain is built from TRBV7-8 and TRBJ2-7; tentative D call: TRBD1 (5 bases). The germline V and J ends were trimmed by 1 base and 6 bases, with 19 bases remaining between them. There are 16 residues in the CDR3. Germline CDR1 reads SGHVS; CDR2 reads FQNEAQ.

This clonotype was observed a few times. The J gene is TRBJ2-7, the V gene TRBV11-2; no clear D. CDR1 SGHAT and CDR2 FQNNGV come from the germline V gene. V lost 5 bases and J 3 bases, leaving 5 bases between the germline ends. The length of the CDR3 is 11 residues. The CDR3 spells CASSANYEQYV. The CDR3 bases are TGTGCCAGCAGCGCCAACTACGAGCAGTACGTC.

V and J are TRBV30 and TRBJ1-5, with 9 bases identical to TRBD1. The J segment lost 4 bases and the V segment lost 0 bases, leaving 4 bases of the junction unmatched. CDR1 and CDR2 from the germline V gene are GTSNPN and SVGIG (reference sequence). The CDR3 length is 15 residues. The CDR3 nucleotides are TGTGCCTGGAGTGTGGGGACAGGGACAAATCAGCCCCAGCATTTT. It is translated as CAWSVGTGTNQPQHF.

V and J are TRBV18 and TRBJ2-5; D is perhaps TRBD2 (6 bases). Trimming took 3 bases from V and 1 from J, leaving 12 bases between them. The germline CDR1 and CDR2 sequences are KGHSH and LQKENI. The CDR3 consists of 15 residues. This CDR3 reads CASSPSRRGQETQYF. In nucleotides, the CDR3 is TGTGCCAGCTCACCGTCACGGCGGGGCCAAGAGACCCAGTACTTC.

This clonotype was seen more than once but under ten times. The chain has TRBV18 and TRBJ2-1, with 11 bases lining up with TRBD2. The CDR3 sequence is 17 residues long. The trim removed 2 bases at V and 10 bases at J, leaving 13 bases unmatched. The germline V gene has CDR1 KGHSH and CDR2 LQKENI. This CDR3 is CASSPGDRLAGWGEQFF. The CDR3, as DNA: TGTGCCAGCTCACCAGGGGACCGACTAGCGGGATGGGGAGAGCAGTTCTTC.

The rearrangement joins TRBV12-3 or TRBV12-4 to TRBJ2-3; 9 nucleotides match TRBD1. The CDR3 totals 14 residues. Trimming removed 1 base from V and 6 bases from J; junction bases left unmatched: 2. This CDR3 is CASSLGDRVDTQYF. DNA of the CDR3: TGTGCCAGCAGTTTAGGGGACAGGGTTGATACGCAGTATTTT.

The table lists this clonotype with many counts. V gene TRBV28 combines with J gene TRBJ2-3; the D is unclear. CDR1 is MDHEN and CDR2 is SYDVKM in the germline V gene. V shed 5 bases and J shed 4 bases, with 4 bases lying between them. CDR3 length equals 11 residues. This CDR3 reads CASSISDTQYF. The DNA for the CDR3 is TGTGCCAGCAGTATCTCAGATACGCAGTATTTT.

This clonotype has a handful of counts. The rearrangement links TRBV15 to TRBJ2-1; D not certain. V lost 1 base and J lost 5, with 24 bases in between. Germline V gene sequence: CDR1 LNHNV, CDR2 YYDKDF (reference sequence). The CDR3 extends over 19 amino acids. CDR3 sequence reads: CATSRVPITSSDHHNEQFF. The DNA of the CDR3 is TGTGCCACCAGCAGAGTGCCCATAACCTCGAGCGACCACCACAATGAGCAGTTCTTC.

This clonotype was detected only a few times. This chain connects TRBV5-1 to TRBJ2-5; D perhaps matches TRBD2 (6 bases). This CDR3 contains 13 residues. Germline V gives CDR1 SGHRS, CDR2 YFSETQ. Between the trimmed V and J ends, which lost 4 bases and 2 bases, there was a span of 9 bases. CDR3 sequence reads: CASSVGRQETQYF. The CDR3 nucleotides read TGCGCCAGCAGCGTCGGGAGACAAGAGACCCAGTACTTC.

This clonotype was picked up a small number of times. CDR3 sequence (DNA): TGTGCCAGCAGCTTAGGCCCTTTGTCCCGGACGGGAGGCTACACCTTC. Its protein product is CASSLGPLSRTGGYTF. The chain combines TRBV7-9 with TRBJ1-2; D ambiguous. V shed 1 base and J shed 8 bases, with 20 bases lying between them. The germline V gene encodes CDR1 SEHNR and CDR2 FQNEAQ (reference sequence). The CDR3 length is 16 residues. Using reference TRBV7-9 and TRBJ1-2 for the parts outside the CDR3, the full variable domain is DTGVSQNPRHKITKRGQNVTFRCDPISEHNRLYWYRQTLGQGPEFLTYFQNEAQLEKSRLLSDRFSAERPKGSFSTLEIQRTEQGDSAMYLCASSLGPLSRTGGYTFGSGTRLTVV.

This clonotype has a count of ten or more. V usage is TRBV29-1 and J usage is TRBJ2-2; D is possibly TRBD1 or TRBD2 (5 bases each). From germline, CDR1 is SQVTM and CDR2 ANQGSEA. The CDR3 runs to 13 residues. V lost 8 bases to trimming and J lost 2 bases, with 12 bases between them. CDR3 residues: CSTDRDNTGELFF. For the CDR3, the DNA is TGCAGCACAGACCGGGACAACACCGGGGAGCTGTTTTTT.